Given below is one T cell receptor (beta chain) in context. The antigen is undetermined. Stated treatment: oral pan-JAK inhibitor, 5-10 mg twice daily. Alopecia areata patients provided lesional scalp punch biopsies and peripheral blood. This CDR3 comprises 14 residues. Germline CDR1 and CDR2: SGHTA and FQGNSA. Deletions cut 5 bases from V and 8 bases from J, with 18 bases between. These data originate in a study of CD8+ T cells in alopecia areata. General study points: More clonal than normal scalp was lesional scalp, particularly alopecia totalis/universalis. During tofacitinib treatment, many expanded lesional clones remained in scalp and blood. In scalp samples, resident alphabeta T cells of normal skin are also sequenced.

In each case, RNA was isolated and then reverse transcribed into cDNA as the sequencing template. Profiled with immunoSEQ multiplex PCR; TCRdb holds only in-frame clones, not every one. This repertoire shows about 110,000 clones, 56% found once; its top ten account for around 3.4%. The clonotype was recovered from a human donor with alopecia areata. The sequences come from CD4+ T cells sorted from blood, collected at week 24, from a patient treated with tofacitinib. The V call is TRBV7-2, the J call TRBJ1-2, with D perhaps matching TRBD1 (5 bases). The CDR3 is CASSPGRGARGYTF. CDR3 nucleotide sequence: TGTGCCAGCAGCCCCGGTAGAGGGGCGAGGGGCTACACCTTC. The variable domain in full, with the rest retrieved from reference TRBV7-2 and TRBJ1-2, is GAGVSQSPSNKVTEKGKDVELRCDPISGHTALYWYRQSLGQGLEFLIYFQGNSAPDKSGLPSDRFSAERTGGSVSTLTIQRTQQEDSAVYLCASSPGRGARGYTFGSGTRLTVV.